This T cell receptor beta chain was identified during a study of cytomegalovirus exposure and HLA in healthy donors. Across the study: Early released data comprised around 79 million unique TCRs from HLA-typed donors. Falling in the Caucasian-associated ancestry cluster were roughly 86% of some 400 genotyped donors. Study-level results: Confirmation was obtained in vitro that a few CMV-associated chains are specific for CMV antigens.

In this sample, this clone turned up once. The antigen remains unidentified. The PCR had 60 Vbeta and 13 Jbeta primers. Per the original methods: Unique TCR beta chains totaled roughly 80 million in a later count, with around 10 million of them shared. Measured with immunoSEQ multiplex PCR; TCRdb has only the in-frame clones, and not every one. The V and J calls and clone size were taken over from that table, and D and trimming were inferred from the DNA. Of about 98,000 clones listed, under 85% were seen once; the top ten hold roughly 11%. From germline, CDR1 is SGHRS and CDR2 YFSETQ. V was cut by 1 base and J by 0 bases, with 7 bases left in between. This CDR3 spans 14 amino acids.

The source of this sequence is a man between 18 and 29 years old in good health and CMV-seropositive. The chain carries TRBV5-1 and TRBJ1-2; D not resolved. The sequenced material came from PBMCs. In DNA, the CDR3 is TGCGCCAGCAGCTTGACTGACACTAACTATGGCTACACCTTC. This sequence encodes CASSLTDTNYGYTF.